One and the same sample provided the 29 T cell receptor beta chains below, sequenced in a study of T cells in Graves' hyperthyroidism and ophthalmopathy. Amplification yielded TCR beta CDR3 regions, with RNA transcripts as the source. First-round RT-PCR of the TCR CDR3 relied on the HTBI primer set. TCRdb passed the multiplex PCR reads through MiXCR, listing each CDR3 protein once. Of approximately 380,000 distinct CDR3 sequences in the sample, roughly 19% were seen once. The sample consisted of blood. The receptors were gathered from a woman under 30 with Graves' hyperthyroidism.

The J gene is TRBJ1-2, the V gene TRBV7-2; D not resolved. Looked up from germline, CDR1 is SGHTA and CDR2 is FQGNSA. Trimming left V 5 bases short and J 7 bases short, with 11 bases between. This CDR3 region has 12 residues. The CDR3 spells CASSTLWSGYTF. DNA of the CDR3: TGTGCCAGCAGCACACTATGGAGTGGCTACACCTTC.

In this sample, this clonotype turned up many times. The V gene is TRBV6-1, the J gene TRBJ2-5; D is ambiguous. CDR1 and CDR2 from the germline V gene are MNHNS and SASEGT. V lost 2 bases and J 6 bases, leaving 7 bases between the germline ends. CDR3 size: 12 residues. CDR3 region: CASSEPGQTQYF. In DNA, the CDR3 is TGTGCCAGCAGTGAACCCGGTCAGACCCAGTACTTC.

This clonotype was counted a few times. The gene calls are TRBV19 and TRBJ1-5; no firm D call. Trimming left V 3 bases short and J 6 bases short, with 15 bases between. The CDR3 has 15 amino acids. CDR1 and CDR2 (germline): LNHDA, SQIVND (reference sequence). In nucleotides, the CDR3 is TGTGCCAGTAGTATCACTGACCCAGGAAGTCAGCCCCAGCATTTT. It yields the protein CASSITDPGSQPQHF. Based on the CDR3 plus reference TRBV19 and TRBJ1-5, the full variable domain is DGGITQSPKYLFRKEGQNVTLSCEQNLNHDAMYWYRQDPGQGLRLIYYSQIVNDFQKGDIAEGYSVSREKKESFPLTVTSAQKNPTAFYLCASSITDPGSQPQHFGDGTRLSIL.

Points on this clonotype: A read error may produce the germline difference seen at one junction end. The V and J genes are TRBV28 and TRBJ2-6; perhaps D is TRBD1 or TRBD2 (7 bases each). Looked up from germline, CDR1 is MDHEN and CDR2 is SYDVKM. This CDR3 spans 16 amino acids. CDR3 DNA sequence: TGTGCCATCATGGGAGGGGGCGTAGCTGGGTCCAACGTTCTGACTTTC. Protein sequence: CAIMGGGVAGSNVLTF.

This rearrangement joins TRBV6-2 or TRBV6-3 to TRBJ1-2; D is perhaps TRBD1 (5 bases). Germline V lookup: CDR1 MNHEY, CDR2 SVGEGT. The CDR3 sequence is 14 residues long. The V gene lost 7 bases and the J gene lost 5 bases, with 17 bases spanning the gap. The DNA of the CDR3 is TGTGCCAGCAATAACCCCGGGACGGTATATGGCTACACCTTC. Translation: CASNNPGTVYGYTF.

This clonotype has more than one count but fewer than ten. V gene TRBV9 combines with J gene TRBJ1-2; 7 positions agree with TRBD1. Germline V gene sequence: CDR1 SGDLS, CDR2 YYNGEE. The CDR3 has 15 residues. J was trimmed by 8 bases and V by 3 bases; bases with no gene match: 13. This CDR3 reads CASSALQLTGTGYTF. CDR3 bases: TGTGCCAGCAGCGCACTTCAGCTGACAGGGACCGGCTACACCTTC.

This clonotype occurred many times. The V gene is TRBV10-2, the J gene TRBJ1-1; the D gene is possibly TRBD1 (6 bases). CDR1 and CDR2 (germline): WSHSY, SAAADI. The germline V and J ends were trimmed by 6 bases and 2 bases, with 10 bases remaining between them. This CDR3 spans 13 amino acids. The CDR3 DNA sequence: TGCGCCAGCAGGGACAGCAAAAACACTGAAGCTTTCTTT. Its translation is CASRDSKNTEAFF.

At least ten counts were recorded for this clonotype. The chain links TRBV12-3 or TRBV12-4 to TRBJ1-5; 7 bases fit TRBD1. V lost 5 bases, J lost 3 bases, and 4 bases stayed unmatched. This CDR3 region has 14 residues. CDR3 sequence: CASSVTGNNQPQHF. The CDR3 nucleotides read TGTGCCAGCAGTGTGACAGGGAACAATCAGCCCCAGCATTTT.

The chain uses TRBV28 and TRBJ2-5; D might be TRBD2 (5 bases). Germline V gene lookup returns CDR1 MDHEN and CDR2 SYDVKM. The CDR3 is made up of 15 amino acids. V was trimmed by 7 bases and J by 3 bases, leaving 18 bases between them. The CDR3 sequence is CASTSGGRVKETQYF. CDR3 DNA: TGTGCCAGCACAAGTGGCGGGCGGGTGAAAGAGACCCAGTACTTC.

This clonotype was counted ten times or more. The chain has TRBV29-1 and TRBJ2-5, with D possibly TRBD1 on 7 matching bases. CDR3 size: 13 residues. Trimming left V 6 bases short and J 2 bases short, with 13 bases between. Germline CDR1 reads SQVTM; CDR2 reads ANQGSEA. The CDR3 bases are TGCAGCGTCGCCTCAGGGGGGCAAGAGACCCAGTACTTC. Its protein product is CSVASGGQETQYF.

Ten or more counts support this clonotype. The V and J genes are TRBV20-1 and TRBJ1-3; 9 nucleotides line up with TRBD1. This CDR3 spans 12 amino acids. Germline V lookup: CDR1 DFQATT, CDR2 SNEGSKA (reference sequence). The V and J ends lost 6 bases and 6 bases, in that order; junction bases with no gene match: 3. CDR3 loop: CSATQGANTIYF. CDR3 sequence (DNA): TGCAGTGCAACACAGGGGGCAAACACCATATATTTT.

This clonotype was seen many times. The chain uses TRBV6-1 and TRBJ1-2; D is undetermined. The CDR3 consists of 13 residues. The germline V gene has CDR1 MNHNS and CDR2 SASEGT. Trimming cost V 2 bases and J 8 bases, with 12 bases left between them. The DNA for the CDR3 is TGTGCCAGCAGTGAAACTGAAGGGCGCGGCTACACCTTC. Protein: CASSETEGRGYTF.

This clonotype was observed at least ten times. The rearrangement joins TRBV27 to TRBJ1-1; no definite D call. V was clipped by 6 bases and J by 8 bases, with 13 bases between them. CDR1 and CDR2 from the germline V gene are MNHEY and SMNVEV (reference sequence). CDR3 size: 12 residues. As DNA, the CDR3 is TGTGCCAGCAGCCCACCCATAGGAGAAGCTTTCTTT. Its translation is CASSPPIGEAFF.

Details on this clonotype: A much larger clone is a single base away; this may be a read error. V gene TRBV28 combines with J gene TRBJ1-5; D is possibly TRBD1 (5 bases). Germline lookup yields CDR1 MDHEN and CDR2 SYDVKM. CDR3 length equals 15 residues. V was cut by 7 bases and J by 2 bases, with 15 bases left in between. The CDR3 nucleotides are TGTGCCAGCACCCCCCACAGGACTGGCAATCAGCCCCAGCATTTT. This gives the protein CASTPHRTGNQPQHF.

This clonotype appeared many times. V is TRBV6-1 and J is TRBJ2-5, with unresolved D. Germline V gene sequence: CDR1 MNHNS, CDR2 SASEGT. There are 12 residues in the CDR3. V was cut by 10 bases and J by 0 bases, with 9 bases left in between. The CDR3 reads CATFDHQETQYF. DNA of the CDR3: TGTGCCACCTTTGACCACCAAGAGACCCAGTACTTC.

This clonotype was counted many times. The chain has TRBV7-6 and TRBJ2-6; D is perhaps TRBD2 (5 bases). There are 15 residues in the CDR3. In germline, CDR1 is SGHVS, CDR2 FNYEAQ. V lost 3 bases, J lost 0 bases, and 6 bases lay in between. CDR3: CASSFRGSGANVLTF. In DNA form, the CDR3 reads TGTGCCAGCAGCTTCCGGGGCTCTGGGGCCAACGTCCTGACTTTC.

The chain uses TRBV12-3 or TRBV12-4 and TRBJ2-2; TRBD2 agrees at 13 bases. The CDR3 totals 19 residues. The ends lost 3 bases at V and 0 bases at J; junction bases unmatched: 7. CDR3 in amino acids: CASSFPGTSGESNTGELFF. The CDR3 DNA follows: TGTGCCAGCAGTTTTCCCGGGACTAGCGGGGAGTCGAACACCGGGGAGCTGTTTTTT.

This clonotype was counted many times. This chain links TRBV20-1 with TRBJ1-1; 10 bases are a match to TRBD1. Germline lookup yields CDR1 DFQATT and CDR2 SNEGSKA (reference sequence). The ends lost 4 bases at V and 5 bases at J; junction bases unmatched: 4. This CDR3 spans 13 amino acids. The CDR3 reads CSAKGQGRTEAFF. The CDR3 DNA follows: TGCAGTGCTAAGGGACAGGGGAGGACTGAAGCTTTCTTT.

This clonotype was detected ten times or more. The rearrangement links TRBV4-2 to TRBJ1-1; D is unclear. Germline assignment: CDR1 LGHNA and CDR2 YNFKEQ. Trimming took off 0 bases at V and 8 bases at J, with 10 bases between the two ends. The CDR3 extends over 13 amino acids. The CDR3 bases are TGTGCCAGCAGCCAAGATAGGTTGGAGGAAGCTTTCTTT. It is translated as CASSQDRLEEAFF.

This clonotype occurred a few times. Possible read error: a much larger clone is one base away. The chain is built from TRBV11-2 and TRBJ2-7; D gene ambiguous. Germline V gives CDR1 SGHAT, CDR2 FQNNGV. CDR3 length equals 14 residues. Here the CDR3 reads CASSRDLLAYGQYF. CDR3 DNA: TGTGCCAGCAGCAGAGACTTGCTTGCCTACGGGCAGTACTTC.

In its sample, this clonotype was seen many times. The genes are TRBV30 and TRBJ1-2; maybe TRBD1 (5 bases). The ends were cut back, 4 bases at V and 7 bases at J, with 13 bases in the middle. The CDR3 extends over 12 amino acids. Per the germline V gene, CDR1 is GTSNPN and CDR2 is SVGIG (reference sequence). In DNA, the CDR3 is TGTGCCTGGACCGGAGGGGTAGGTGGCTACACCTTC. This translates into CAWTGGVGGYTF.

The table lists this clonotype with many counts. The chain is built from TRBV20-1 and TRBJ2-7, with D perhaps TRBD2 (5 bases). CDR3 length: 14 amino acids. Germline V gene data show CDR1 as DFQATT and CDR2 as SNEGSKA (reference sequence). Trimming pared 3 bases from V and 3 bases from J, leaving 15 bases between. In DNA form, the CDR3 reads TGCAGTGCTAGGATAGGAGGAGCCCTCTACGAGCAGTACTTC. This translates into CSARIGGALYEQYF.

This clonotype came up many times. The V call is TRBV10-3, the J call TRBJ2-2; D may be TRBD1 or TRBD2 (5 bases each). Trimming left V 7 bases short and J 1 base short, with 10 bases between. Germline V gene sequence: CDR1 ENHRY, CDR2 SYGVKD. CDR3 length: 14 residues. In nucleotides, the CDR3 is TGTGCCATCAAAGGGGCGGGGAACACCGGGGAGCTGTTTTTT. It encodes CAIKGAGNTGELFF.

CDR3 loop: CASSFGGGPPEPQHF. CDR3 bases: TGTGCCAGCTCATTCGGTGGGGGCCCCCCCGAGCCCCAGCATTTT. V usage is TRBV12-3 or TRBV12-4 and J usage is TRBJ1-5, with D perhaps matching TRBD1 (6 bases). Trimming shortened V by 8 bases and J by 8 bases, and 22 bases separated the two germline ends. CDR3 size: 15 residues.

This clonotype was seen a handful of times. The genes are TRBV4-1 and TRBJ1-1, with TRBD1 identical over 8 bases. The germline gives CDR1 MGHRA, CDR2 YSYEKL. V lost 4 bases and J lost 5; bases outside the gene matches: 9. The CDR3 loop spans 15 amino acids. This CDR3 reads CASSLRDRRWTEAFF. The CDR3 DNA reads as TGCGCCAGCAGCCTCCGGGACAGGCGGTGGACTGAAGCTTTCTTT.

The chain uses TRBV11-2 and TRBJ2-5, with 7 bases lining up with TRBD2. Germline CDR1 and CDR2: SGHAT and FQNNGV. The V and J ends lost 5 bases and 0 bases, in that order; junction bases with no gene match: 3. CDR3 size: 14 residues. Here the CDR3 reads CASSTRGDQETQYF. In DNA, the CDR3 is TGTGCCAGCAGCACCCGGGGGGACCAAGAGACCCAGTACTTC. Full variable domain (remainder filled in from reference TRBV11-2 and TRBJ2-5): EAGVAQSPRYKIIEKRQSVAFWCNPISGHATLYWYQQILGQGPKLLIQFQNNGVVDDSQLPKDRFSAERLKGVDSTLKIQPAKLEDSAVYLCASSTRGDQETQYFGPGTRLLVL.

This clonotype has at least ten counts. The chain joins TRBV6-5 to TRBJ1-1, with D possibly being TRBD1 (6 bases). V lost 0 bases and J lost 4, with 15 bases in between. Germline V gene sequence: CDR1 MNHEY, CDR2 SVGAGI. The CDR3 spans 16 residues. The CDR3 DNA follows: TGTGCCAGCAGTTACTCGGGGGCCATCGTGGGCACTGAAGCTTTCTTT. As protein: CASSYSGAIVGTEAFF.

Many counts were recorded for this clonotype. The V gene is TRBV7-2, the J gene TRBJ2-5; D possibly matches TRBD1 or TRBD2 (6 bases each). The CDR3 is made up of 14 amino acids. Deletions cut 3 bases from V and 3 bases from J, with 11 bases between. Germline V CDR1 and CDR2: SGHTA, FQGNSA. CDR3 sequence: CASSFPRGEETQYF. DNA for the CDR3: TGTGCCAGCAGCTTTCCAAGGGGGGAAGAGACCCAGTACTTC.

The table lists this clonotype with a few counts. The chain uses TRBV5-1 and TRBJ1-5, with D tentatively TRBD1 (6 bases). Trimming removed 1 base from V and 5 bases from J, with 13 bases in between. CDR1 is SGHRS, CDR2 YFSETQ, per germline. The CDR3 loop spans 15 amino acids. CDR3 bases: TGCGCCAGCAGCTTGACGGGATCAGGGGATCAGCCCCAGCATTTT. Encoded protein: CASSLTGSGDQPQHF. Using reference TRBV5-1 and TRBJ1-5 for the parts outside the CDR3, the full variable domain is KAGVTQTPRYLIKTRGQQVTLSCSPISGHRSVSWYQQTPGQGLQFLFEYFSETQRNKGNFPGRFSGRQFSNSRSEMNVSTLELGDSALYLCASSLTGSGDQPQHFGDGTRLSIL.